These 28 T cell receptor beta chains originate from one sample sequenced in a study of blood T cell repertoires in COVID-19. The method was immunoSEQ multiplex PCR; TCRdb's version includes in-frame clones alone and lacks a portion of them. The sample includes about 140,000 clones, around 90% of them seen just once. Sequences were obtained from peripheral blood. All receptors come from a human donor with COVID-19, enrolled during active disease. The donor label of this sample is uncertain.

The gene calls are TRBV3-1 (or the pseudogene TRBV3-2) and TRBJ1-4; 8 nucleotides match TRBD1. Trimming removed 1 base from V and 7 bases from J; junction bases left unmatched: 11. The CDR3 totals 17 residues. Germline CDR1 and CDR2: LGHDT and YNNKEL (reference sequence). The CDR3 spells CASSQGIGWDRTEKLFF. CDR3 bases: TGTGCCAGCAGCCAAGGTATAGGATGGGACAGGACTGAAAAACTGTTTTTT.

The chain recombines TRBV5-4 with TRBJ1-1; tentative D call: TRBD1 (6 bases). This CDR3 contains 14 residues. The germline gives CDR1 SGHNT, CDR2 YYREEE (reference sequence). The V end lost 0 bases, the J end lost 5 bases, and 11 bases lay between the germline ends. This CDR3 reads CASSLAGGQTEAFF. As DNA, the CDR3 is TGTGCCAGCAGCTTGGCCGGGGGGCAGACTGAAGCTTTCTTT.

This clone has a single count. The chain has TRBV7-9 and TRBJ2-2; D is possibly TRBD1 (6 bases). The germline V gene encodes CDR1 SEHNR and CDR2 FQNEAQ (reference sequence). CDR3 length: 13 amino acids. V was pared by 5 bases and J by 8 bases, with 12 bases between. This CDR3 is CASSPRQEGELFF. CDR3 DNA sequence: TGTGCCAGCAGCCCCCGACAGGAAGGGGAGCTGTTTTTT.

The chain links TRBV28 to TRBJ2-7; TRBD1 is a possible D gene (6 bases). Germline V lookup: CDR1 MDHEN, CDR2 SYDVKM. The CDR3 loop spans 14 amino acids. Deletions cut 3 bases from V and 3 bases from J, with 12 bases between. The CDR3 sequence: CASSFFQGRYEQYF. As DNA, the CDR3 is TGTGCCAGCAGTTTTTTCCAGGGGCGCTACGAGCAGTACTTC.

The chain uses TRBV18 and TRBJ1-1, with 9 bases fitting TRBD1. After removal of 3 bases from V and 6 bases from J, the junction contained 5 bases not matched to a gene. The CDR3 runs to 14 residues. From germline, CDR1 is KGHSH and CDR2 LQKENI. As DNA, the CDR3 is TGTGCCAGCTCACCCGGACAGGGGAGGCCTGAAGCTTTCTTT. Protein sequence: CASSPGQGRPEAFF.

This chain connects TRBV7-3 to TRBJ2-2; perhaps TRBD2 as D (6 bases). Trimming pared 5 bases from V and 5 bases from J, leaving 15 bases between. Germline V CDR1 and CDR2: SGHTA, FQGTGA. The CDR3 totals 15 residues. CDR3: CASSPRTRGTGELFF. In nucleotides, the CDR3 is TGTGCCAGCAGCCCTCGAACACGGGGGACCGGGGAGCTGTTTTTT.

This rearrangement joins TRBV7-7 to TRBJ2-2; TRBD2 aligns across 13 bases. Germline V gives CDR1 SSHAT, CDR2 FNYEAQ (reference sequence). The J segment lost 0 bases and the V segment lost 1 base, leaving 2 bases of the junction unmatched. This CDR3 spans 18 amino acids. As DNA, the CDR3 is TGTGCCAGCAGCTTAGGGACTAGCGGGGGACCGAACACCGGGGAGCTGTTTTTT. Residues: CASSLGTSGGPNTGELFF.

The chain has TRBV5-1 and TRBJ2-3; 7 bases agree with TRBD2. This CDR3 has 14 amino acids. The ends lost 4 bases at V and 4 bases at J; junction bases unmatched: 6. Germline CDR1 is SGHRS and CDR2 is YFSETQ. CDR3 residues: CASSPTSVPDTQYF. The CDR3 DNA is TGCGCCAGCAGCCCTACTAGCGTCCCAGATACGCAGTATTTT. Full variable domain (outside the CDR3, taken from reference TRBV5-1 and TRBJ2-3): KAGVTQTPRYLIKTRGQQVTLSCSPISGHRSVSWYQQTPGQGLQFLFEYFSETQRNKGNFPGRFSGRQFSNSRSEMNVSTLELGDSALYLCASSPTSVPDTQYFGPGTRLTVL.

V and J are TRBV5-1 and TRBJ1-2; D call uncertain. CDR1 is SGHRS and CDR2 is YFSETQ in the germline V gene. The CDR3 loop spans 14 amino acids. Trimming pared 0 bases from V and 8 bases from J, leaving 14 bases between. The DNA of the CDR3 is TGCGCCAGCAGCTTGGCATCCGGGTCGGGGGGCTACACCTTC. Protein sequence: CASSLASGSGGYTF.

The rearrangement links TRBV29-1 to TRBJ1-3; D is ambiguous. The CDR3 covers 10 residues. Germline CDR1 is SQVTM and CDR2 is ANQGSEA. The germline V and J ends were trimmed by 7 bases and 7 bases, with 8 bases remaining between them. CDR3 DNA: TGCAGCGCACTATATAACACCATATATTTT. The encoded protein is CSALYNTIYF.

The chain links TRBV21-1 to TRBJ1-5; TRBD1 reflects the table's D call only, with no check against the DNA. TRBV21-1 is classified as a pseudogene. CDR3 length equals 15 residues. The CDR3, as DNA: TGTGCCAGCAGCAAAGCTGGCAGGGGGCTCCAGCCCCAGCATTTT. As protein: CASSKAGRGLQPQHF.

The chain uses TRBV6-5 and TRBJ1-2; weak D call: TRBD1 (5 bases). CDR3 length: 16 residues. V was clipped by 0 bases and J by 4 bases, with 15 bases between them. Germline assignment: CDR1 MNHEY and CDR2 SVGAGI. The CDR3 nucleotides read TGTGCCAGCAGTTACTCTCCAGGGCGTTCCTCCTATGGCTACACCTTC. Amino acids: CASSYSPGRSSYGYTF.

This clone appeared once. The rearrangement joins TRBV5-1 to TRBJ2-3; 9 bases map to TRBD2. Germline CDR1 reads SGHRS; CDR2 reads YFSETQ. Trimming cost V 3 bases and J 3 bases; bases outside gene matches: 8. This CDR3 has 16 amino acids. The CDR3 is CASSWGAGGATDTQYF. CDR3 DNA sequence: TGCGCCAGCAGCTGGGGTGCGGGAGGGGCTACAGATACGCAGTATTTT.

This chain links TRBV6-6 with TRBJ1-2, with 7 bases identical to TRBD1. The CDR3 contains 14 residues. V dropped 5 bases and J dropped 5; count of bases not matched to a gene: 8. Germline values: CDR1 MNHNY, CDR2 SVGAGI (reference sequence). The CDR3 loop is CASSTDQGDYGYTF. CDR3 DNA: TGTGCCAGCAGTACAGACCAGGGGGATTATGGCTACACCTTC.

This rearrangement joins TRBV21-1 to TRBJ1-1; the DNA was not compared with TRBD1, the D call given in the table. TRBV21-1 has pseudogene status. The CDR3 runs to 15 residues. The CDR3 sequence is CASSKGATGNTEAFF. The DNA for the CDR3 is TGTGCCAGCAGCAAAGGTGCTACAGGGAACACTGAAGCTTTCTTT.

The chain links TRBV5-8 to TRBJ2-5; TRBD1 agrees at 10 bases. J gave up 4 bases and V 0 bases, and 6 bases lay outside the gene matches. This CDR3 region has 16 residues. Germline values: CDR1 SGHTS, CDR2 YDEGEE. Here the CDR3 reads CASSLGGQGIRETQYF. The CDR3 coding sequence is TGTGCCAGCAGCTTGGGGGGACAGGGGATTCGAGAGACCCAGTACTTC.

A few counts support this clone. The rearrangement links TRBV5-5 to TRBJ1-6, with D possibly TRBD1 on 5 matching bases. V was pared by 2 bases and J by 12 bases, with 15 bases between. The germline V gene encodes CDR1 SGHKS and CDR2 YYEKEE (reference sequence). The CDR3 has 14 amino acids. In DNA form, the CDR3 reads TGTGCCAGCAGCTTAGAGGCAGGGCAGTTACCCCTCCACTTT. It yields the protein CASSLEAGQLPLHF.

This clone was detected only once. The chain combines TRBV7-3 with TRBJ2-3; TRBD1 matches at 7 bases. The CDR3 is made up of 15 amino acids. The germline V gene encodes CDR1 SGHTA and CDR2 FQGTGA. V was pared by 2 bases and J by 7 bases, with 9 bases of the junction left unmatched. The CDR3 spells CASSLGSQGLHTQYF. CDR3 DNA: TGTGCCAGCAGCTTAGGTTCACAGGGGCTACATACGCAGTATTTT.

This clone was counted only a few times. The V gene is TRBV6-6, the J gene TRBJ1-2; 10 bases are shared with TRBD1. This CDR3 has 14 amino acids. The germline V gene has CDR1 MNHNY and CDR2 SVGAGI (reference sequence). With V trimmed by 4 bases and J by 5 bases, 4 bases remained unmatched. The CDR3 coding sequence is TGTGCCAGCAGTTGGGGACAGGGGAATTATGGCTACACCTTC. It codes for CASSWGQGNYGYTF.

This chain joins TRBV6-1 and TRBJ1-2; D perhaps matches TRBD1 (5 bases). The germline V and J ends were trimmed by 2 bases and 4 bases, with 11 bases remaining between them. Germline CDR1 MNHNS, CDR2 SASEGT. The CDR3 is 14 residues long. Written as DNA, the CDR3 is TGTGCCAGCAGTGAAAAAGGCAGGGTCTATGGCTACACCTTC. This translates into CASSEKGRVYGYTF.

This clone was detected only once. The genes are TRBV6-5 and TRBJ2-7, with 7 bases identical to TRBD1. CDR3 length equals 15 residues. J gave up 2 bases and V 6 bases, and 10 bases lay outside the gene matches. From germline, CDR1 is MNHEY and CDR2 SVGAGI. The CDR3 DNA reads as TGTGCCAGCAGATCAGGGGAAGGGGGCCCCTACGAGCAGTACTTC. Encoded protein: CASRSGEGGPYEQYF.

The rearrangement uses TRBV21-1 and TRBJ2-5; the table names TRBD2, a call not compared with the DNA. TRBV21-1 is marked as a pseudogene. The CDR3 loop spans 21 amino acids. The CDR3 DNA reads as TGTGCCAGCAGCAAATGGGAGACTAGGCATGAATCCACAAATCGGGAGGAGACCCAGTACTTC. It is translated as CASSKWETRHESTNREETQYF.

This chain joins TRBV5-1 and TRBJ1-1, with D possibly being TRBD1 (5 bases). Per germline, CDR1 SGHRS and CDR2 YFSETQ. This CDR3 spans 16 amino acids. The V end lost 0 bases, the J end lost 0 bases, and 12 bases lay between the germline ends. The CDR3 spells CASSLAGGSMNTEAFF. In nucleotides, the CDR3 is TGCGCCAGCAGCTTGGCCGGGGGTAGTATGAACACTGAAGCTTTCTTT. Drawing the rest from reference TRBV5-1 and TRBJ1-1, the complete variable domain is KAGVTQTPRYLIKTRGQQVTLSCSPISGHRSVSWYQQTPGQGLQFLFEYFSETQRNKGNFPGRFSGRQFSNSRSEMNVSTLELGDSALYLCASSLAGGSMNTEAFFGQGTRLTVV.

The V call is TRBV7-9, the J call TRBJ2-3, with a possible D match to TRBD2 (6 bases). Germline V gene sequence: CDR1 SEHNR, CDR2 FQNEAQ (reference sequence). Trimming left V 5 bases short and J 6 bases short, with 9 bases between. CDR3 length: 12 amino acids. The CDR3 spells CASSNGGDTQYF. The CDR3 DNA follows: TGTGCCAGCAGCAATGGGGGGGATACGCAGTATTTT.

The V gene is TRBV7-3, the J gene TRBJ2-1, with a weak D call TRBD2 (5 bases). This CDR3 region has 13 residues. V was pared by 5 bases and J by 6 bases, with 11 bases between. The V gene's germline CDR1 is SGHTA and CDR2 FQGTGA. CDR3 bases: TGTGCCAGCAGCCAGGAGGTAGCCAATGAGCAGTTCTTC. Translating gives CASSQEVANEQFF.

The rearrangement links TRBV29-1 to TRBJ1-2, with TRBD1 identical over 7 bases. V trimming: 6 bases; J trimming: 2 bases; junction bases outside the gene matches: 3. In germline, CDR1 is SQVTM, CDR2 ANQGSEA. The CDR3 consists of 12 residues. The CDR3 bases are TGCAGCGTCCTGACAGGGAACTATGGCTACACCTTC. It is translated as CSVLTGNYGYTF.

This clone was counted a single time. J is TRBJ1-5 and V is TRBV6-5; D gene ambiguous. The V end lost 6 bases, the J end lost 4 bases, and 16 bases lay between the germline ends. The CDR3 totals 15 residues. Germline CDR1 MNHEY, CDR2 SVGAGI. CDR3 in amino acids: CASSRAGSPNQPQHF. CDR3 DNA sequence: TGTGCCAGCAGCCGGGCTGGGAGTCCTAATCAGCCCCAGCATTTT.

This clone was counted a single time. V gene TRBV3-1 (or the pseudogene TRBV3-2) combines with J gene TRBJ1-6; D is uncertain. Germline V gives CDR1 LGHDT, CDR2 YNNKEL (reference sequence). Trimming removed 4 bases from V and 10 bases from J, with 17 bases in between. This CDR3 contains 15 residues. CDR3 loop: CASSLAGRWGSPLHF. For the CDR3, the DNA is TGTGCCAGCAGCCTGGCCGGGAGGTGGGGATCACCCCTCCACTTT.